The 13 T cell receptor beta chains reported below all come from one sample, sequenced in a study of T cell repertoires in ileal Crohn's disease. As to time point: neoterminal ileum biopsy at postoperative endoscopy, about 6 months after surgery. The repertoire was sequenced with immunoSEQ multiplex PCR; TCRdb's copy has only in-frame clones and lacks some. There are over 8,500 clones in the sample; approximately 81% occur only once, and about 15% lies in the top ten. Sequenced sample: ileal tissue. These TCRs come from an adult with Crohn's disease.

This chain connects TRBV19 to TRBJ2-5; D possibly corresponds to TRBD2 (6 bases). Per the germline V gene, CDR1 is LNHDA and CDR2 is SQIVND (reference sequence). V lost 4 bases to trimming and J lost 7 bases, with 19 bases between them. There are 15 residues in the CDR3. The CDR3 here is CASSRRGEGALTQYF. Here the CDR3 DNA reads TGTGCCAGTAGTAGGAGGGGTGAGGGAGCTCTGACCCAGTACTTC.

This sequence joins TRBV5-1 and TRBJ2-1; 7 bases match TRBD1. The CDR3 runs to 17 residues. CDR1 and CDR2 from the germline V gene are SGHRS and YFSETQ. The ends lost 3 bases at V and 5 bases at J; junction bases unmatched: 14. CDR3 sequence reads: CASSYPRQGMRHNEQFF. The CDR3 region has the DNA TGCGCCAGCAGCTACCCCAGACAGGGAATGAGGCACAATGAGCAGTTCTTC.

The gene calls are TRBV7-8 and TRBJ1-2; D is uncertain. From germline, CDR1 is SGHVS and CDR2 FQNEAQ. This CDR3 contains 15 residues. Trimming stripped 5 bases from V and 4 bases from J, with 17 bases between. The CDR3 loop reads CASSKEGGAIYGYTF. The CDR3, as DNA: TGTGCCAGCAGCAAAGAGGGAGGAGCGATCTATGGCTACACCTTC.

The chain uses TRBV5-4 and TRBJ2-2; D possibly corresponds to TRBD2 (6 bases). Germline lookup yields CDR1 SGHNT and CDR2 YYREEE (reference sequence). The CDR3 loop spans 17 amino acids. V lost 4 bases and J lost 1, with 17 bases in between. In DNA, the CDR3 is TGTGCCAGCAGCCCGAACGAGAGCGGGCTGAACACCGGGGAGCTGTTTTTT. Protein sequence: CASSPNESGLNTGELFF.

The V gene is TRBV25-1, the J gene TRBJ1-1, with 10 nucleotides matching TRBD1. V dropped 0 bases and J dropped 4; count of bases not matched to a gene: 5. Germline-derived CDR1 and CDR2 are MGHDK and SYGVNS. This CDR3 has 16 amino acids. CDR3 region: CASSEYIGTGATEAFF. The DNA of the CDR3 is TGTGCCAGCAGTGAATATATCGGGACAGGGGCCACTGAAGCTTTCTTT.

The chain carries TRBV19 and TRBJ1-2; possible D gene TRBD1, 5 bases. The CDR3 is 15 amino acids. Looked up from germline, CDR1 is LNHDA and CDR2 is SQIVND (reference sequence). V was cut by 1 base and J by 5 bases, with 14 bases left in between. CDR3 DNA sequence: TGTGCCAGTAGTATAGTAACAGGCCTCGTTTATGGCTACACCTTC. Amino acids: CASSIVTGLVYGYTF.

The genes are TRBV4-1 and TRBJ2-7; 7 bases are a match to TRBD1. The V and J ends lost 4 bases and 0 bases, in that order; junction bases with no gene match: 6. Germline assignment: CDR1 MGHRA and CDR2 YSYEKL. The CDR3 is made up of 15 amino acids. The CDR3 loop reads CASSPIGTDSYEQYF. CDR3 sequence (DNA): TGCGCCAGCAGCCCAATAGGGACAGACTCCTACGAGCAGTACTTC.

This clone was counted a single time. This sequence joins TRBV29-1 and TRBJ1-3; 7 nucleotides agree with TRBD1. CDR3 length: 14 amino acids. Germline CDR1 and CDR2: SQVTM and ANQGSEA. V shed 6 bases, J shed 3 bases, and the junction held 8 bases outside the gene matches. The CDR3 DNA follows: TGCAGCGTGGAAACAGGGGCAGGTGGAAACACCATATATTTT. Translated, it gives CSVETGAGGNTIYF. Looking up the rest from reference TRBV29-1 and TRBJ1-3 gives the full variable domain: SAVISQKPSRDICQRGTSLTIQCQVDSQVTMMFWYRQQPGQSLTLIATANQGSEATYESGFVIDKFPISRPNLTFSTLTVSNMSPEDSSIYLCSVETGAGGNTIYFGEGSWLTVV.

The chain carries TRBV5-1 and TRBJ1-1, with TRBD1 as a possible D gene (5 bases). Trimming left V 0 bases short and J 0 bases short, with 9 bases between. Germline V gives CDR1 SGHRS, CDR2 YFSETQ. This CDR3 region has 15 residues. CDR3 protein: CASSLGQLMNTEAFF. DNA of the CDR3: TGCGCCAGCAGCTTGGGACAGCTCATGAACACTGAAGCTTTCTTT.

The CDR3 nucleotides read TGTGCCAGCGCCCCCCCAGGGGCCTACGAGCAGTACTTC. Residues: CASAPPGAYEQYF. The chain is built from TRBV6-5 and TRBJ2-7, with a possible D match to TRBD1 (6 bases). The CDR3 is made up of 13 amino acids. Germline V gives CDR1 MNHEY, CDR2 SVGAGI. The V end was cut by 8 bases, the J end by 2 bases, with 13 bases between.

The chain recombines TRBV4-1 with TRBJ2-3; 8 bases are shared with TRBD2. Trimming removed 1 base from V and 0 bases from J; junction bases left unmatched: 3. Germline V gene lookup returns CDR1 MGHRA and CDR2 YSYEKL. CDR3 length: 16 amino acids. This CDR3 is CASSQALAGSTDTQYF. The CDR3, as DNA: TGCGCCAGCAGCCAAGCGCTAGCGGGTAGCACAGATACGCAGTATTTT.

The chain combines TRBV18 with TRBJ2-3, with D perhaps matching TRBD2 (7 bases). The CDR3 extends over 16 amino acids. Trimming shortened V by 2 bases and J by 1 base, and 13 bases separated the two germline ends. Per the germline V gene, CDR1 is KGHSH and CDR2 is LQKENI. For the CDR3, the DNA is TGTGCCAGCTCACCAGAGGGGGGGCACCGCACAGATACGCAGTATTTT. Its translation is CASSPEGGHRTDTQYF.

The genes are TRBV18 and TRBJ2-4; 9 positions agree with TRBD1. V was clipped by 5 bases and J by 3 bases; unmatched bases: 8. Germline CDR1 KGHSH, CDR2 LQKENI. The length of the CDR3 is 16 residues. Here the CDR3 DNA reads TGTGCCAGCTCATTGGGGACAGGGCAAATCAAAAACATTCAGTACTTC. It translates to CASSLGTGQIKNIQYF.